Presented here are 3 T cell receptor beta chains from one specimen sequenced in a study of regulatory T cells in long-lasting Graves disease. To make TCR beta libraries, researchers used iRepertoire HTBI primers and Arm-PCR of CDR3 regions. TCRdb called the multiplex PCR reads again in MiXCR, with one record for every CDR3 protein. In the table there are about 530,000 distinct CDR3 sequences, around 16% of which are singletons. Time point described: newly diagnosed GD, antithyroid drugs for less than 3 months. The TCR library was made from RNA that had been extracted from PBMCs in TRIzol. This sample also appeared in a second study, on T cells in Graves' hyperthyroidism and ophthalmopathy.

Sequenced here: peripheral blood mononuclear cells (PBMCs), sampled at new diagnosis, from a patient treated with antithyroid drugs. The receptors were sampled from a woman aged 40 to 65 with Graves disease.

The rearrangement uses TRBV7-9 and TRBJ2-4; tentatively, D is TRBD1 (6 bases). The CDR3 totals 15 residues. The V end was cut by 5 bases, the J end by 4 bases, with 15 bases between. CDR1 SEHNR and CDR2 FQNEAQ come from the germline V gene (reference sequence). This CDR3 reads CASSPPTGSKNIQYF. CDR3 bases: TGTGCCAGCAGCCCCCCGACAGGATCGAAAAACATTCAGTACTTC.

This rearrangement joins TRBV19 to TRBJ1-5; unclear D gene. With 7 bases removed from V and 3 bases from J, the gap between germline ends came to 13 bases. The CDR3 covers 14 residues. Germline CDR1 reads LNHDA; CDR2 reads SQIVND (reference sequence). The CDR3 sequence: CASKRWELNQPQHF. CDR3 nucleotide sequence: TGTGCCAGTAAACGGTGGGAACTCAATCAGCCCCAGCATTTT.

This clonotype was counted only a few times. At one end, the junction sequence differs from germline, possibly due to a read error. The rearrangement uses TRBV18 and TRBJ2-5; D possibly matches TRBD1 or TRBD2 (6 bases each). The CDR3 runs 14 residues. Germline V gives CDR1 KGHSH, CDR2 LQKENI. Here the CDR3 DNA reads TGTGCCAGCTCGCCACAGGGACTCCAAGAGACCCAGTACTTC. Translated: CASSPQGLQETQYF.